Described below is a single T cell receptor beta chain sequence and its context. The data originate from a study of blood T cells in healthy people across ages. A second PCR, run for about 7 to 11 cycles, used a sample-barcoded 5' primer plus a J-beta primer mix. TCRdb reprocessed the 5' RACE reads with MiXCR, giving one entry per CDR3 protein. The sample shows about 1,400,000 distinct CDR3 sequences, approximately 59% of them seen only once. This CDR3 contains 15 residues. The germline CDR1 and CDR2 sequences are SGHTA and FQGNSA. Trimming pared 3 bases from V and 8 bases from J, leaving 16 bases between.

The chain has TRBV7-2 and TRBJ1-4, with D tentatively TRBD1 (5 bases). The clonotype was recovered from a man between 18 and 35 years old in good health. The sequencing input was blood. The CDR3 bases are TGTGCCAGCAGCTTGGGTATTGGGTCAGGGGAAAAACTGTTTTTT. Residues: CASSLGIGSGEKLFF.